This T cell receptor beta chain was observed in a study of blood T cell repertoires in COVID-19. The wider study: Both acute and convalescent COVID-19 samples were obtained from the United States, Italy and Spain. Sample material is recorded as cDNA or gDNA derived from T cells, B-cell-depleted T cells, or PBMCs.

Trimming removed 5 bases at V and 0 bases at J, with 5 bases between. CDR3 size: 12 residues. CDR1 is SGHRS and CDR2 is YFSETQ in the germline V gene. Only in-frame clones appear in the TCRdb table, and some are missing; sequencing was by immunoSEQ multiplex PCR. The table includes 35,000 to 50,000 clones, about 88% detected once. The sample taken for sequencing was peripheral blood. This sequence originates from a woman in her 70s in a cohort sampled during active COVID-19. V and J are TRBV5-1 and TRBJ1-2; D remains ambiguous. This CDR3 reads CASRDSNYGYTF. In nucleotides, the CDR3 is TGCGCCAGCAGGGACTCTAACTATGGCTACACCTTC.